Sequencing of this T cell receptor beta chain was carried out in a study of cytomegalovirus exposure and HLA in healthy donors. Study findings and constraints: Indistinguishability led to the exclusion of some V segments, TRBV6-2 and TRBV6-3 included. Testing in vitro showed a few CMV-associated chains specific for CMV antigens.

Looked up from germline, CDR1 is MDHEN and CDR2 is SYDVKM. V lost 2 bases and J lost 6, with 13 bases in between. The CDR3 spans 14 residues. Each of the donors was a healthy bone marrow donor. Notes on this clone: The antigen is unknown.

The PCR made use of 60 Vbeta and 13 Jbeta primers. Original processing notes: Later, tens of millions of unique TCR beta chains were counted in an analysis, and roughly 11 million of them were shared. TCRdb's table, derived via immunoSEQ multiplex PCR, lists solely in-frame clones and lacks some. The V and J calls and clone size were taken over from that table, and D and trimming were inferred from the DNA. This sample has about 150,000 clones, with 70% found just once. The sequence was obtained from a woman aged 55-69 years in good health and CMV-seropositive. This rearrangement joins TRBV28 to TRBJ1-1; D perhaps matches TRBD1 (5 bases). Sequenced material: PBMCs. DNA of the CDR3: TGTGCCAGCAGTTTAAGGGGAGGTAGCGCTGAAGCTTTCTTT. It encodes CASSLRGGSAEAFF. Complete variable domain (other parts from reference TRBV28 and TRBJ1-1): DVKVTQSSRYLVKRTGEKVFLECVQDMDHENMFWYRQDPGLGLRLIYFSYDVKMKEKGDIPEGYSVSREKKERFSLILESASTNQTSMYLCASSLRGGSAEAFFGQGTRLTVV.